The 30 T cell receptor beta chains given below trace back to one sample, sequenced in a study of PD-1 blockade in classical Hodgkin lymphoma. Each patient relapsed following autologous stem cell transplantation, and prior brentuximab vedotin exposure differed. Sequencing was performed with immunoSEQ multiplex PCR; in TCRdb, only in-frame clones are kept and a portion is missing. The sample lists about 58,000 clones; approximately 90% were seen once. Source: peripheral blood mononuclear cells (PBMCs), taken before the second cycle of nivolumab. Receptors originate from a human donor with classical Hodgkin lymphoma.

This chain joins TRBV19 and TRBJ2-4; 10 nucleotides line up with TRBD1. J was trimmed by 3 bases and V by 2 bases; bases with no gene match: 4. In germline, CDR1 is LNHDA, CDR2 SQIVND (reference sequence). The CDR3 has 16 amino acids. The CDR3 DNA reads as TGTGCCAGTAGTATACCGGGACAGGGGTACAAAAACATTCAGTACTTC. Translation gives CASSIPGQGYKNIQYF.

The chain joins TRBV7-8 to TRBJ2-3; D remains ambiguous. Germline V CDR1 and CDR2: SGHVS, FQNEAQ. This CDR3 comprises 14 residues. Between the trimmed V and J ends, which lost 3 bases and 2 bases, there was a span of 9 bases. CDR3 bases: TGTGCCAGCAGCTTTTGGTCTTTCACAGATACGCAGTATTTT. As protein: CASSFWSFTDTQYF.

The genes are TRBV12-5 and TRBJ1-2; the D gene is possibly TRBD1 (6 bases). V was clipped by 3 bases and J by 4 bases, with 15 bases between them. Germline V gene sequence: CDR1 LGHNT, CDR2 FRNRAP. The CDR3 loop spans 15 amino acids. DNA for the CDR3: TGTGCTAGTGGTTTAGCCGGGGGCTTGGGCTATGGCTACACCTTC. Amino acids: CASGLAGGLGYGYTF.

The rearrangement links TRBV10-3 to TRBJ1-1; tentative D call: TRBD1 (6 bases). This CDR3 comprises 13 residues. Per germline, CDR1 ENHRY and CDR2 SYGVKD. V was pared by 2 bases and J by 6 bases, with 10 bases between. The CDR3 loop is CAISEATGPEAFF. The CDR3 DNA reads TGTGCCATCAGTGAGGCGACAGGCCCTGAAGCTTTCTTT.

This chain links TRBV28 with TRBJ1-4, with 8 bases lining up with TRBD1. The V gene end was trimmed by 4 bases and the J gene end by 5 bases; junction bases not matched to a gene: 3. Germline CDR1 reads MDHEN; CDR2 reads SYDVKM. The CDR3 contains 14 residues. DNA for the CDR3: TGTGCCAGCAGTTCATGGACAGGGAATGAAAAACTGTTTTTT. This codes for CASSSWTGNEKLFF.

The chain is built from TRBV5-1 and TRBJ2-2; tentative D call: TRBD2 (5 bases). This CDR3 spans 16 amino acids. The V gene lost 3 bases and the J gene lost 0 bases, with 12 bases spanning the gap. The V gene's germline CDR1 is SGHRS and CDR2 YFSETQ. The CDR3 region is CASSYGLPSNTGELFF. The CDR3 region has the DNA TGCGCCAGCAGCTACGGACTGCCGTCGAACACCGGGGAGCTGTTTTTT. The complete variable domain, with remaining parts taken from reference TRBV5-1 and TRBJ2-2, reads KAGVTQTPRYLIKTRGQQVTLSCSPISGHRSVSWYQQTPGQGLQFLFEYFSETQRNKGNFPGRFSGRQFSNSRSEMNVSTLELGDSALYLCASSYGLPSNTGELFFGEGSRLTVL.

The chain couples TRBV5-1 to TRBJ2-1; possible D gene TRBD1, 5 bases. Per germline, CDR1 SGHRS and CDR2 YFSETQ. The germline V and J ends were trimmed by 7 bases and 4 bases, with 12 bases remaining between them. This CDR3 is 13 amino acids long. The CDR3 nucleotides read TGCGCCAGCTCCCGGGCAGGGTACAATGAGCAGTTCTTC. Translated: CASSRAGYNEQFF.

The chain has TRBV28 and TRBJ2-7; maybe TRBD1 (5 bases). This CDR3 has 15 amino acids. Trimming stripped 5 bases from V and 2 bases from J, with 16 bases between. CDR1 is MDHEN, CDR2 SYDVKM, per germline. Here the CDR3 DNA reads TGTGCCAGCAGTCCCCCAACAGGTCCTCCCTACGAGCAGTACTTC. Amino acid sequence: CASSPPTGPPYEQYF.

The rearrangement uses TRBV7-9 and TRBJ1-2; D ambiguous. The germline V and J ends were trimmed by 5 bases and 7 bases, with 8 bases remaining between them. CDR1 is SEHNR and CDR2 is FQNEAQ in the germline V gene (reference sequence). The CDR3 runs 11 residues. The CDR3 DNA reads as TGTGCCAGCAGCCGATCCGCTGGCTACACCTTC. The encoded protein is CASSRSAGYTF. Full variable domain (rest looked up from reference TRBV7-9 and TRBJ1-2): DTGVSQNPRHKITKRGQNVTFRCDPISEHNRLYWYRQTLGQGPEFLTYFQNEAQLEKSRLLSDRFSAERPKGSFSTLEIQRTEQGDSAMYLCASSRSAGYTFGSGTRLTVV.

This clone is a singleton in its sample. A much larger clone lies one base from this, so it may be a read error. The chain has TRBV7-9 and TRBJ2-2; 8 bases fit TRBD1. The CDR3 runs 14 residues. The V and J ends lost 4 bases and 4 bases, in that order; junction bases with no gene match: 2. Germline values: CDR1 SEHNR, CDR2 FQNEAQ (reference sequence). DNA for the CDR3: TGTGCCAGCAGCTCAACAGGGGGCACCGGGGAGCTGTTTTTT. Amino acids: CASSSTGGTGELFF.

The chain combines TRBV4-1 with TRBJ1-4, with 8 bases identical to TRBD1. CDR3 length equals 14 residues. CDR1 and CDR2 from the germline V gene are MGHRA and YSYEKL. With 4 bases clipped from V and 8 bases from J, the junction kept 6 bases outside the gene matches. For the CDR3, the DNA is TGCGCCAGCAGCCCCCAGGGGGCGGAAGAAAAACTGTTTTTT. Protein: CASSPQGAEEKLFF.

The V call is TRBV2, the J call TRBJ2-1; TRBD1 might be the D (6 bases). Germline V lookup: CDR1 SNHLY, CDR2 FYNNEI. Between the trimmed V and J ends, which lost 3 bases and 0 bases, there was a span of 12 bases. This CDR3 comprises 16 residues. DNA of the CDR3: TGTGCCAGCAGTGATTCAAGGACAGTCTCCTACAATGAGCAGTTCTTC. Translating gives CASSDSRTVSYNEQFF.

This chain joins TRBV5-1 and TRBJ2-5, with a tentative D call TRBD1 (6 bases). V was cut by 4 bases and J by 1 base, with 11 bases left in between. Per the germline V gene, CDR1 is SGHRS and CDR2 is YFSETQ. The CDR3 is 14 amino acids. CDR3 region: CASSNNRVQETQYF. The CDR3 DNA reads TGCGCCAGCAGCAATAACAGGGTCCAAGAGACCCAGTACTTC.

The V and J genes are TRBV25-1 and TRBJ1-5, with D hard to call. The CDR3 has 11 residues. Germline V gene sequence: CDR1 MGHDK, CDR2 SYGVNS. Trimming took off 11 bases at V and 5 bases at J, with 10 bases between the two ends. The CDR3 bases are TGTGCCCCGATGAGGGATCAGCCCCAGCATTTT. It translates to CAPMRDQPQHF.

The V and J genes are TRBV18 and TRBJ1-3; TRBD1 matches at 8 bases. The V gene end was trimmed by 4 bases and the J gene end by 2 bases; junction bases not matched to a gene: 7. Germline CDR1 reads KGHSH; CDR2 reads LQKENI. The length of the CDR3 is 16 residues. The DNA of the CDR3 is TGTGCCAGCTCACACGGACAGGGTAACACTGGAAACACCATATATTTT. Encoded protein: CASSHGQGNTGNTIYF.

The rearrangement uses TRBV10-2 and TRBJ1-3, with 8 bases lining up with TRBD1. Germline V gives CDR1 WSHSY, CDR2 SAAADI. This CDR3 has 15 residues. The V gene end was trimmed by 3 bases and the J gene end by 8 bases; junction bases not matched to a gene: 9. The CDR3 coding sequence is TGCGCCAGCAGTGAAGCAGGGGGCGTCGGGCACACCATATATTTT. As protein: CASSEAGGVGHTIYF.

This clone is a singleton in its sample. This chain's CDR3 is CASSEWILYEQYF. The CDR3 region has the DNA TGCGCCAGCAGTGAGTGGATCCTCTACGAGCAGTACTTC. The J gene is TRBJ2-5, the V gene TRBV10-2, with D hard to call. Near its end, the DNA agrees better with TRBJ2-7, so the J call may be wrong. The CDR3 consists of 13 residues. Germline values: CDR1 WSHSY, CDR2 SAAADI.

This chain uses TRBV6-6 with TRBJ1-3, with 7 bases identical to TRBD1. The CDR3 covers 15 residues. Germline assignment: CDR1 MNHNY and CDR2 SVGAGI (reference sequence). V was clipped by 6 bases and J by 0 bases; unmatched bases: 5. Written as DNA, the CDR3 is TGTGCCAGCAGACCGGGACAGAGCTCTGGAAACACCATATATTTT. Translated: CASRPGQSSGNTIYF.

This clone was detected only a few times. This rearrangement joins TRBV2 to TRBJ2-3; 7 positions match TRBD2. The CDR3 runs 14 residues. V lost 3 bases to trimming and J lost 4 bases; unmatched junction nucleotides: 4. From germline, CDR1 is SNHLY and CDR2 FYNNEI. The CDR3: CASSDWSGADTQYF. CDR3 sequence (DNA): TGTGCCAGCAGTGACTGGAGCGGGGCAGATACGCAGTATTTT. Filled out from reference TRBV2 and TRBJ2-3, the complete variable domain reads EPEVTQTPSHQVTQMGQEVILRCVPISNHLYFYWYRQILGQKVEFLVSFYNNEISEKSEIFDDQFSVERPDGSNFTLKIRSTKLEDSAMYFCASSDWSGADTQYFGPGTRLTVL.

V usage is TRBV5-1 and J usage is TRBJ2-7; 9 nucleotides agree with TRBD1. Germline trimming cut 4 bases from V and 4 bases from J; bases unmatched to any gene: 3. The CDR3 sequence is 13 residues long. Germline V gene lookup returns CDR1 SGHRS and CDR2 YFSETQ. CDR3 coding DNA: TGCGCCAGCAGCGGGACAGGGTGGTACGAGCAGTACTTC. This sequence encodes CASSGTGWYEQYF. Complete variable domain (other parts from reference TRBV5-1 and TRBJ2-7): KAGVTQTPRYLIKTRGQQVTLSCSPISGHRSVSWYQQTPGQGLQFLFEYFSETQRNKGNFPGRFSGRQFSNSRSEMNVSTLELGDSALYLCASSGTGWYEQYFGPGTRLTVT.

The genes are TRBV10-3 and TRBJ2-5; 8 bases align to TRBD2. The germline V gene encodes CDR1 ENHRY and CDR2 SYGVKD. The CDR3 is 15 amino acids. V lost 0 bases to trimming and J lost 7 bases; unmatched junction nucleotides: 7. The CDR3 DNA sequence: TGTGCCATCAGTGAGTCCAGCGGGGGTGGGGTGACCCAGTACTTC. Protein sequence: CAISESSGGGVTQYF.

This clone came up once. The V gene is TRBV4-2, the J gene TRBJ1-5; D remains ambiguous. This CDR3 has 14 residues. Trimming removed 0 bases at V and 7 bases at J, with 10 bases between. Germline V gene lookup returns CDR1 LGHNA and CDR2 YNFKEQ. CDR3 coding DNA: TGTGCCAGCAGCCAAGATCGATTAATGCAGCCCCAGCATTTT. The encoded protein is CASSQDRLMQPQHF.

The CDR3 DNA reads TGTGCCAGCAGCTTAGGTCCCACAGATACGCAGTATTTT. Translated: CASSLGPTDTQYF. The chain links TRBV7-2 to TRBJ2-3; D unclear. V lost 1 base to trimming and J lost 2 bases, with 4 bases between them. Germline assignment: CDR1 SGHTA and CDR2 FQGNSA. The CDR3 sequence is 13 residues long.

DNA of the CDR3: TGCGCCAGCAGCGGGACAGGGGGGCCCAATGGAGAGCAGTTCTTC. Translated: CASSGTGGPNGEQFF. This chain connects TRBV5-1 to TRBJ2-1; TRBD1 aligns across 11 bases. J lost 10 bases, V lost 4 bases, and 10 bases had no gene match. The CDR3 extends over 15 amino acids. CDR1 is SGHRS and CDR2 is YFSETQ in the germline V gene.

V gene TRBV5-1 combines with J gene TRBJ1-5; 9 nucleotides align to TRBD1. J was trimmed by 6 bases and V by 4 bases; bases with no gene match: 8. Germline V gene data show CDR1 as SGHRS and CDR2 as YFSETQ. The CDR3 totals 15 residues. The DNA for the CDR3 is TGCGCCAGCAGCCCCGGGACAGGGAGGCCTCAGCCCCAGCATTTT. Its translation is CASSPGTGRPQPQHF.

The rearrangement uses TRBV7-3 and TRBJ2-1; D is unclear. The CDR3 runs 13 residues. Trimming cost V 2 bases and J 6 bases, with 8 bases left between them. Germline CDR1 is SGHTA and CDR2 is FQGTGA. Here the CDR3 reads CASSLGPTNEQFF. The CDR3 DNA reads TGTGCCAGCAGCTTAGGACCCACCAATGAGCAGTTCTTC.

The chain couples TRBV27 to TRBJ2-7; tentatively, D is TRBD2 (6 bases). From germline, CDR1 is MNHEY and CDR2 SMNVEV (reference sequence). Trimming took 4 bases from V and 6 from J, leaving 13 bases between them. The CDR3 covers 13 residues. The CDR3 DNA sequence: TGTGCCAGCAGTTGGAGGGGCGGCGGCGAGCAGTACTTC. This translates into CASSWRGGGEQYF.

This chain uses TRBV10-1 with TRBJ1-6; weak D call: TRBD1 (5 bases). Germline V CDR1 and CDR2: WNHNN, SYGVQD (reference sequence). Trimming stripped 4 bases from V and 6 bases from J, with 10 bases between. The CDR3 consists of 14 residues. CDR3 in DNA: TGCGCCAGCAGTGGGGGGTCGCCTAATTCACCCCTCCACTTT. Amino acids: CASSGGSPNSPLHF.

Concerning this clone itself: This same CDR3 is encoded by further DNA sequences in the sample. This sequence joins TRBV5-1 and TRBJ2-3, with D possibly being TRBD2 (5 bases). Germline values: CDR1 SGHRS, CDR2 YFSETQ. The CDR3 has 13 residues. Trimming cost V 3 bases and J 2 bases, with 7 bases left between them. The CDR3 coding sequence is TGCGCCAGCAGCTCGGGGTCCACAGATACGCAGTATTTT. Translated: CASSSGSTDTQYF.

This chain links TRBV15 with TRBJ2-2; D is ambiguous. The V and J ends lost 8 bases and 6 bases respectively, with 13 bases between them. CDR1 is LNHNV, CDR2 YYDKDF, per germline (reference sequence). The CDR3 sequence is 13 residues long. The chain's CDR3 is CATSTRDAGELFF. The CDR3 DNA follows: TGTGCCACCTCGACACGAGACGCCGGGGAGCTGTTTTTT.